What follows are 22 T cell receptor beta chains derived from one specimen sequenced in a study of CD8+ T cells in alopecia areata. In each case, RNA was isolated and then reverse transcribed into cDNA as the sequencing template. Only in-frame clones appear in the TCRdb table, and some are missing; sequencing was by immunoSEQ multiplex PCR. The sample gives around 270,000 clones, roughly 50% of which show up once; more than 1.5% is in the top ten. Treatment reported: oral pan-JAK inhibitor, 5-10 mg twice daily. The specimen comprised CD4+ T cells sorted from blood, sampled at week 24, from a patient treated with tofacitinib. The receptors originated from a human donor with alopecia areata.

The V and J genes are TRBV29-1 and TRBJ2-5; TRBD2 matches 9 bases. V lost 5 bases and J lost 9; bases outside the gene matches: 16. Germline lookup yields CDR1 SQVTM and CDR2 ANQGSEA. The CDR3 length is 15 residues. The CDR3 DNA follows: TGCAGCGTTTCCCGACTAGCGGCTTCGATGGGGGCCCAGTACTTC. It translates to CSVSRLAASMGAQYF.

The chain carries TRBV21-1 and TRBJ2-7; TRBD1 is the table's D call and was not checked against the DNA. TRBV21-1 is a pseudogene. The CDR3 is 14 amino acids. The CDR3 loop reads CASSKGTGRYEQYF. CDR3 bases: TGTGCCAGCAGCAAGGGGACAGGGCGGTACGAGCAGTACTTC.

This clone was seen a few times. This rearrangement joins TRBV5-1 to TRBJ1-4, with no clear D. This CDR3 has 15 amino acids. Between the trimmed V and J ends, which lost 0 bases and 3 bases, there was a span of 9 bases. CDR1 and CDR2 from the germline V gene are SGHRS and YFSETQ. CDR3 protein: CASSLVGSSNEKLFF. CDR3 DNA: TGCGCCAGCAGCTTGGTCGGCAGCTCTAATGAAAAACTGTTTTTT.

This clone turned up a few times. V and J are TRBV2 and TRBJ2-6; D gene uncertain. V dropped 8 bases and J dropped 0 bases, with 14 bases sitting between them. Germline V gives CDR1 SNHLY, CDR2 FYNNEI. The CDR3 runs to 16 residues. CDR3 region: CASALGYNSGANVLTF. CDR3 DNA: TGTGCCAGCGCCTTGGGATATAACTCTGGGGCCAACGTCCTGACTTTC.

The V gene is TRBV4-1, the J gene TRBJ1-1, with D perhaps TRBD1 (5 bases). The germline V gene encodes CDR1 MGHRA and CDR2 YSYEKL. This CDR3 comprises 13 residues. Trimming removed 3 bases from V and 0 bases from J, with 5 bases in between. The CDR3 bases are TGCGCCAGCAGCCAGGGGGTGAACACTGAAGCTTTCTTT. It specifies CASSQGVNTEAFF.

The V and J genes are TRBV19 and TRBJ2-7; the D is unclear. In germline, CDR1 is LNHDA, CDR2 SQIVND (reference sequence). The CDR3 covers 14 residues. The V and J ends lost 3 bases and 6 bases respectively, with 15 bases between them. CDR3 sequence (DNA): TGTGCCAGTAGTATGGGTGGTAACGGGCGCGAGCAGTACTTC. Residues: CASSMGGNGREQYF.

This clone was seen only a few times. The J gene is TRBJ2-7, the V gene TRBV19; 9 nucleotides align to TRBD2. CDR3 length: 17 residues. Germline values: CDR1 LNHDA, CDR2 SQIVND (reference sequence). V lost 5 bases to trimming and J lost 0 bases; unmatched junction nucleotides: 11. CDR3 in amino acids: CASSSPSGVSSSYEQYF. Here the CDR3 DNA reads TGTGCCAGTAGTTCCCCTAGCGGGGTTTCCAGCTCCTACGAGCAGTACTTC.

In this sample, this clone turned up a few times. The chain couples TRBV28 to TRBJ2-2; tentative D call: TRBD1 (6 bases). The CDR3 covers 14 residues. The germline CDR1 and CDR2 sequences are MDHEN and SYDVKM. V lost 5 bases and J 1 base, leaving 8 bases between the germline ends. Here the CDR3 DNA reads TGTGCCAGCAGTCCACAGGGGAACACCGGGGAGCTGTTTTTT. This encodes CASSPQGNTGELFF. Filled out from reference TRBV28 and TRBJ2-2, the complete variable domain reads DVKVTQSSRYLVKRTGEKVFLECVQDMDHENMFWYRQDPGLGLRLIYFSYDVKMKEKGDIPEGYSVSREKKERFSLILESASTNQTSMYLCASSPQGNTGELFFGEGSRLTVL.

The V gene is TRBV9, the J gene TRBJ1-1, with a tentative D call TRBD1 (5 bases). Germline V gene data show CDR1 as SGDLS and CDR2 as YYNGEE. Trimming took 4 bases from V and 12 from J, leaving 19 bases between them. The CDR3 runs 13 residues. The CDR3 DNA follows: TGTGCCAGCAGCTCTTACCGAGGTCAGGGAACTTTCTTT. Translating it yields CASSSYRGQGTFF.

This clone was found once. The DNA of the CDR3 is TGTGCCAGCAGCCCCAGTTTGTCGGGAGCTAACTATGGCTACACCTTC. It yields the protein CASSPSLSGANYGYTF. The rearrangement uses TRBV9 and TRBJ1-2; D not certain. Germline V gene sequence: CDR1 SGDLS, CDR2 YYNGEE. The CDR3 runs 16 residues. V was pared by 4 bases and J by 0 bases, with 16 bases between.

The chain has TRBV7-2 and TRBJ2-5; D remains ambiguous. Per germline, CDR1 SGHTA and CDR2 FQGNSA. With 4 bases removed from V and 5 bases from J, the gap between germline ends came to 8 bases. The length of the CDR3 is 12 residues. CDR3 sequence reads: CASSSHRETQYF. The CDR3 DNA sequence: TGTGCCAGCAGCTCCCACCGGGAGACCCAGTACTTC.

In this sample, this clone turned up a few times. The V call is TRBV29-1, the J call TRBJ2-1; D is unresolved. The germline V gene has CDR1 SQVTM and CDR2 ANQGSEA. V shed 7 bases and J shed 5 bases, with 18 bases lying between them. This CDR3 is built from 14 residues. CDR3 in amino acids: CSAGPVLAHNEQFF. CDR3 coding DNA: TGCAGCGCTGGCCCGGTTCTGGCCCACAATGAGCAGTTCTTC.

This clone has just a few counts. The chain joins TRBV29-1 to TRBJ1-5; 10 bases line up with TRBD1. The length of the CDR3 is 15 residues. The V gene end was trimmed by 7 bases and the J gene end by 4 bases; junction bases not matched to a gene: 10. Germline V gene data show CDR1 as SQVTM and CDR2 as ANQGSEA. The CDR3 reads CSAQSRDRGNQPQHF. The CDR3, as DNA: TGCAGCGCCCAGTCCAGGGACAGGGGTAATCAGCCCCAGCATTTT.

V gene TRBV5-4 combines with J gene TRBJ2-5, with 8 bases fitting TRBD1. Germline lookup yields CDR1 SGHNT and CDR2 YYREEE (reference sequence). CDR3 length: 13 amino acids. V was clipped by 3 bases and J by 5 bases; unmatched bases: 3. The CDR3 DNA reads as TGTGCCAGCAGCTCGGACAGGGCGGAGACCCAGTACTTC. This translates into CASSSDRAETQYF.

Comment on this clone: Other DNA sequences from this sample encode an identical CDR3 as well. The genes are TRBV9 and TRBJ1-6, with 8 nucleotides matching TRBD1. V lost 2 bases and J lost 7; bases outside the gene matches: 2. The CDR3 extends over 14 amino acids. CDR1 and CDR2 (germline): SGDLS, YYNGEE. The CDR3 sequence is CASSVGTGNSPLHF. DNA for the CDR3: TGTGCCAGCAGCGTCGGGACAGGCAATTCACCCCTCCACTTT. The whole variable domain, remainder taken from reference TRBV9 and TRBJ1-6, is DSGVTQTPKHLITATGQRVTLRCSPRSGDLSVYWYQQSLDQGLQFLIQYYNGEERAKGNILERFSAQQFPDLHSELNLSSLELGDSALYFCASSVGTGNSPLHFGNGTRLTVT.

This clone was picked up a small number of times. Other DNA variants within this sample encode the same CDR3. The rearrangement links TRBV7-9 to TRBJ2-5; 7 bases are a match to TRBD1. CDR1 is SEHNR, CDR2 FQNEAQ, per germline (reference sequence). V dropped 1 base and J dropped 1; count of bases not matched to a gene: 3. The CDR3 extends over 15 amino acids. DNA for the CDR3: TGTGCCAGCAGCTTAGGGACAGGTGGCCAAGAGACCCAGTACTTC. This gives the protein CASSLGTGGQETQYF.

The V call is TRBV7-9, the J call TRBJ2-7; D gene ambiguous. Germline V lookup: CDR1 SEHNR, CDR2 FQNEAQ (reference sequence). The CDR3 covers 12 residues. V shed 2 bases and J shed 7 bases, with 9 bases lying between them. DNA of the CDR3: TGTGCCAGCAGCTTATCAGTCGGGGAGCAGTACTTC. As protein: CASSLSVGEQYF.

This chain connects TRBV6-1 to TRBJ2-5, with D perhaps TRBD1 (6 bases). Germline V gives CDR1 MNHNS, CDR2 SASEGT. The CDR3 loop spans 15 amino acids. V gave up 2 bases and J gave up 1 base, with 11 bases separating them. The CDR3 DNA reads TGTGCCAGCAGTGAACTGTGGACAGCCCAAGAGACCCAGTACTTC. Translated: CASSELWTAQETQYF.

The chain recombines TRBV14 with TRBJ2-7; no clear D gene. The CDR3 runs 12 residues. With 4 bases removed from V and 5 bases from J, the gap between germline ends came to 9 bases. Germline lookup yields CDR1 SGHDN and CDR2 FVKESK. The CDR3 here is CASSRVENEQYF. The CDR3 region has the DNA TGTGCCAGCAGCCGGGTCGAGAACGAGCAGTACTTC.

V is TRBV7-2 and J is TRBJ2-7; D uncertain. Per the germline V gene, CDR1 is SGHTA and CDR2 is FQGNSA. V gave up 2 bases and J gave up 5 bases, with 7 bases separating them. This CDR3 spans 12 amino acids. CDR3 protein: CASSLTRHEQYF. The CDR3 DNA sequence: TGTGCCAGCAGCTTAACACGTCACGAGCAGTACTTC.

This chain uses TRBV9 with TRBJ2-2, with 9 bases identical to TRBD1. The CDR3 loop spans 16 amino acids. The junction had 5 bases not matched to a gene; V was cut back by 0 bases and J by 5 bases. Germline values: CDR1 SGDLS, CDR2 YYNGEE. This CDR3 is CASSVGWTGVTGELFF. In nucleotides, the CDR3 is TGTGCCAGCAGCGTAGGATGGACAGGGGTAACCGGGGAGCTGTTTTTT.

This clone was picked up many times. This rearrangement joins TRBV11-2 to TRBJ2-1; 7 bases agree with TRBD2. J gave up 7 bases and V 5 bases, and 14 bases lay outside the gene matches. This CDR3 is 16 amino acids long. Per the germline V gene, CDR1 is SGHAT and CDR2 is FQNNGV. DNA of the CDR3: TGTGCCAGCAGCCCCCGATTGAGCGGGACGCATAATGAGCAGTTCTTC. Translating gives CASSPRLSGTHNEQFF. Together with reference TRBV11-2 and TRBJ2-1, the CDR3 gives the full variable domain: EAGVAQSPRYKIIEKRQSVAFWCNPISGHATLYWYQQILGQGPKLLIQFQNNGVVDDSQLPKDRFSAERLKGVDSTLKIQPAKLEDSAVYLCASSPRLSGTHNEQFFGPGTRLTVL.